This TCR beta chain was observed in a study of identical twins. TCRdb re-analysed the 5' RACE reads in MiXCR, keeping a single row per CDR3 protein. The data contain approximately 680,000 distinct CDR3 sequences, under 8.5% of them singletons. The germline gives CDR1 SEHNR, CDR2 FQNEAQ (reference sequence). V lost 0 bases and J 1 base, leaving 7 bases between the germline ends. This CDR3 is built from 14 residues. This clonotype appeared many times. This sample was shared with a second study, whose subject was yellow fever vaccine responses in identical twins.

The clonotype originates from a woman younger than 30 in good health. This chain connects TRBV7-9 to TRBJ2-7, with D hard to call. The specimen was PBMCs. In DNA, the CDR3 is TGTGCCAGCAGCTTAGCACACAGTTCCTACGAGCAGTACTTC. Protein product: CASSLAHSSYEQYF.